Reported below is one T cell receptor beta chain. These data come from a study of blood T cell repertoires in COVID-19. TCRdb keeps only in-frame clones here, not all; method: immunoSEQ multiplex PCR. The profile shows hundreds of thousands of clones, roughly 86% of them singletons. The CDR3 totals 13 residues. Germline values: CDR1 SGHNT, CDR2 YYREEE (reference sequence). V lost 7 bases, J lost 7 bases, and 6 bases stayed unmatched. The participants were between roughly 18 and 90 years old and came from some 25 US areas. This sequence joins TRBV5-4 and TRBJ1-4; 8 bases agree with TRBD1. The specimen was PBMCs or T cells enriched from blood (not recorded which). The TCR sequence derives from a woman under 30 who had recovered from COVID-19. CDR3 amino acids: CASAQDRAEKLFF. In DNA, the CDR3 is TGTGCCAGCGCCCAGGACAGGGCTGAAAAACTGTTTTTT. Based on the CDR3 plus reference TRBV5-4 and TRBJ1-4, the full variable domain is ETGVTQSPTHLIKTRGQQVTLRCSSQSGHNTVSWYQQALGQGPQFIFQYYREEENGRGNFPPRFSGLQFPNYSSELNVNALELDDSALYLCASAQDRAEKLFFGSGTQLSVL.